This T cell receptor beta chain is drawn from a study of blood T cell repertoires in COVID-19. The repertoire was sequenced with immunoSEQ multiplex PCR; TCRdb's copy has only in-frame clones and lacks some. The table shows about 100,000 clones, with about 91% occurring only once. This CDR3 region has 14 residues. CDR1 MDHEN and CDR2 SYDVKM come from the germline V gene. V dropped 4 bases and J dropped 3; count of bases not matched to a gene: 6. The rearrangement joins TRBV28 to TRBJ2-7; 7 nucleotides agree with TRBD2. What was sequenced was peripheral blood. The sequence came from a man between 50 and 59 years old with active or convalescent COVID-19. CDR3 loop: CASSYPGLFYEQYF. CDR3 sequence (DNA): TGTGCCAGCAGTTATCCGGGACTATTCTACGAGCAGTACTTC.